A single sample gave rise to the 20 T cell receptor beta chains below, sequenced in a study of cytomegalovirus exposure and HLA in healthy donors. Primers: 60 Vbeta forward and 13 Jbeta reverse. Data came from immunoSEQ multiplex PCR; TCRdb stores just in-frame clones and leaves some out. Of about 230,000 clones in the sample, 85% were seen once. The specimen sequenced was PBMCs. Receptor source: a girl aged 2 to 10 in good health and CMV-seronegative.

The CDR3 is CASRSSGTGNGYTF. In DNA, the CDR3 is TGTGCCAGCAGATCCTCCGGGACAGGGAATGGCTACACCTTC. The J gene is TRBJ1-2, the V gene TRBV6-1; TRBD1 aligns across 9 bases. V was clipped by 6 bases and J by 6 bases; unmatched bases: 8. The CDR3 runs to 14 residues. CDR1 MNHNS and CDR2 SASEGT come from the germline V gene.

This chain uses TRBV6-5 with TRBJ1-2, with 8 nucleotides matching TRBD1. This CDR3 is built from 14 residues. The junction had 4 bases not matched to a gene; V was cut back by 6 bases and J by 1 base. Looked up from germline, CDR1 is MNHEY and CDR2 is SVGAGI. The CDR3 loop is CASSRGQGNYGYTF. The CDR3 bases are TGTGCCAGCAGCCGCGGACAGGGTAACTATGGCTACACCTTC.

Only one count was recorded for this clone. The chain couples TRBV27 to TRBJ1-2, with a possible D match to TRBD1 (6 bases). The CDR3 sequence is 15 residues long. In germline, CDR1 is MNHEY, CDR2 SMNVEV (reference sequence). V was pared by 5 bases and J by 2 bases, with 15 bases between. CDR3 residues: CASSQGGGGNYGYTF. As DNA, the CDR3 is TGTGCCAGCAGTCAGGGAGGGGGGGGAAACTATGGCTACACCTTC.

The chain employs TRBV9 and TRBJ1-2, with 9 bases identical to TRBD1. The CDR3 is 15 residues long. Germline V gene data show CDR1 as SGDLS and CDR2 as YYNGEE. The junction had 3 bases not matched to a gene; V was cut back by 3 bases and J by 0 bases. The CDR3 DNA is TGTGCCAGCAGCGAGAGGGACAGGGCTAACTATGGCTACACCTTC. It is translated as CASSERDRANYGYTF.

This chain connects TRBV5-1 to TRBJ2-2, with a weak D call TRBD1 (7 bases). The CDR3 runs to 16 residues. Germline V gives CDR1 SGHRS, CDR2 YFSETQ. Trimming stripped 5 bases from V and 0 bases from J, with 14 bases between. The CDR3 is CASRGGGGANTGELFF. Written as DNA, the CDR3 is TGCGCCAGCAGGGGAGGAGGGGGCGCGAACACCGGGGAGCTGTTTTTT.

The CDR3 loop reads CASSTRDRVYEQYF. CDR3 nucleotide sequence: TGTGCCAGTAGTACCCGGGACAGGGTGTACGAGCAGTACTTC. This chain links TRBV19 with TRBJ2-7, with 9 bases fitting TRBD1. This CDR3 has 14 residues. The V and J ends lost 4 bases and 4 bases, in that order; junction bases with no gene match: 5. Germline CDR1 and CDR2: LNHDA and SQIVND (reference sequence). Together with reference TRBV19 and TRBJ2-7, the CDR3 gives the full variable domain: DGGITQSPKYLFRKEGQNVTLSCEQNLNHDAMYWYRQDPGQGLRLIYYSQIVNDFQKGDIAEGYSVSREKKESFPLTVTSAQKNPTAFYLCASSTRDRVYEQYFGPGTRLTVT.

V gene TRBV7-6 combines with J gene TRBJ1-1, with 7 bases that match TRBD1. This CDR3 contains 14 residues. Trimming took 4 bases from V and 1 from J; bases not matched to a gene: 3. Germline lookup yields CDR1 SGHVS and CDR2 FNYEAQ. DNA for the CDR3: TGTGCCAGCAGCTCCGGGACAGAGAACACTGAAGCTTTCTTT. Its protein product is CASSSGTENTEAFF.

The chain combines TRBV5-1 with TRBJ2-7, with D possibly being TRBD2 (5 bases). The V and J ends lost 3 bases and 2 bases respectively, with 9 bases between them. CDR3 length: 13 residues. Germline CDR1 SGHRS, CDR2 YFSETQ. The CDR3 DNA reads as TGCGCCAGCAGCTCGACTACAGCCTACGAGCAGTACTTC. It translates to CASSSTTAYEQYF.

This clone came up a few times. The J gene is TRBJ1-5, the V gene TRBV5-6, with 7 positions matching TRBD1. Germline-derived CDR1 and CDR2 are SGHDT and YYEEEE. The CDR3 runs to 12 residues. The J segment lost 10 bases and the V segment lost 1 base, leaving 2 bases of the junction unmatched. CDR3 DNA: TGTGCCAGCAGCTTGAGGGACAGACCCCAGCATTTT. Amino acid sequence: CASSLRDRPQHF.

A few counts support this clone. This rearrangement joins TRBV30 to TRBJ2-4; D is perhaps TRBD1 (6 bases). The CDR3 contains 12 residues. The germline V and J ends were trimmed by 1 base and 15 bases, with 16 bases remaining between them. Germline assignment: CDR1 GTSNPN and CDR2 SVGIG (reference sequence). The CDR3 is CAWSESTGRRYF. CDR3 bases: TGTGCCTGGAGTGAATCAACAGGGAGAAGGTACTTC.

The rearrangement links TRBV5-8 to TRBJ2-7; tentative D call: TRBD1 (6 bases). The CDR3 covers 13 residues. Between the trimmed V and J ends, which lost 3 bases and 4 bases, there was a span of 11 bases. Looked up from germline, CDR1 is SGHTS and CDR2 is YDEGEE. CDR3 sequence reads: CASSYRVGYEQYF. As DNA, the CDR3 is TGTGCCAGCAGCTACAGGGTTGGGTACGAGCAGTACTTC.

The gene calls are TRBV5-1 and TRBJ1-1, with D possibly matching TRBD1 (6 bases). The germline gives CDR1 SGHRS, CDR2 YFSETQ. The CDR3 loop spans 12 amino acids. V was pared by 3 bases and J by 5 bases, with 8 bases between. CDR3 in DNA: TGCGCCAGCAGCTCACAGGGAACTGAAGCTTTCTTT. Its translation: CASSSQGTEAFF.

The chain employs TRBV11-2 and TRBJ2-2, with D perhaps TRBD2 (5 bases). The CDR3 extends over 16 amino acids. The ends were cut back, 0 bases at V and 3 bases at J, with 11 bases in the middle. CDR1 and CDR2 (germline): SGHAT, FQNNGV. The CDR3 region has the DNA TGTGCCAGCAGCTTAGACGGTAGGACTTACACCGGGGAGCTGTTTTTT. Its protein product is CASSLDGRTYTGELFF.

The CDR3 is CASSLAGTRNTDTQYF. DNA for the CDR3: TGTGCCAGCAGCTTAGCCGGGACTCGGAACACAGATACGCAGTATTTT. J is TRBJ2-3 and V is TRBV7-2; tentative D call: TRBD2 (6 bases). Trimming cost V 0 bases and J 2 bases, with 12 bases left between them. CDR1 is SGHTA, CDR2 FQGNSA, per germline. The CDR3 loop spans 16 amino acids.

The V call is TRBV29-1, the J call TRBJ1-1; the match to TRBD1 covers 8 bases. The germline V gene has CDR1 SQVTM and CDR2 ANQGSEA. J lost 6 bases, V lost 7 bases, and 13 bases had no gene match. CDR3 size: 14 residues. This CDR3 is CSADDRGILAEAFF. CDR3 DNA: TGCAGCGCCGACGACAGGGGAATTTTGGCTGAAGCTTTCTTT.

The CDR3 DNA follows: TGTGCCAGCAACCTACCGGGACTAGCGGGAGGCCGGAACACCGGGGAGCTGTTTTTT. This encodes CASNLPGLAGGRNTGELFF. This chain joins TRBV21-1 and TRBJ2-2; the D call TRBD2 from the table was never checked on the DNA. TRBV21-1 is labeled a pseudogene. This CDR3 is 19 amino acids long.

This rearrangement joins TRBV5-5 to TRBJ2-1; D possibly corresponds to TRBD2 (5 bases). The CDR3 has 17 amino acids. Trimming took off 4 bases at V and 0 bases at J, with 17 bases between the two ends. CDR1 and CDR2 from the germline V gene are SGHKS and YYEKEE (reference sequence). CDR3: CASSGTNRESSYNEQFF. In DNA form, the CDR3 reads TGTGCCAGCAGCGGAACGAACCGGGAAAGCTCCTACAATGAGCAGTTCTTC.

This clone was recorded a few times. This chain joins TRBV19 and TRBJ1-2, with 11 bases aligning to TRBD1. Germline loops: CDR1 LNHDA, CDR2 SQIVND (reference sequence). V shed 3 bases and J 7 bases; nucleotides not matched to a gene: 4. This CDR3 comprises 14 residues. The CDR3 coding sequence is TGTGCCAGTAGTATGCCGGACAGGGGGCCTGGCTACACCTTC. Residues: CASSMPDRGPGYTF.

The rearrangement links TRBV4-1 to TRBJ1-2; tentatively, D is TRBD1 (5 bases). The germline V gene encodes CDR1 MGHRA and CDR2 YSYEKL. The CDR3 spans 15 residues. Trimming cost V 3 bases and J 8 bases, with 19 bases left between them. The CDR3 nucleotides read TGCGCCAGCAGCCAGTCCGGGACTCCTATCTGGGGCTACACCTTC. Protein sequence: CASSQSGTPIWGYTF.

The chain has TRBV19 and TRBJ2-7; 8 nucleotides align to TRBD1. The CDR3 totals 14 residues. Germline CDR1 and CDR2: LNHDA and SQIVND (reference sequence). V lost 1 base to trimming and J lost 4 bases; unmatched junction nucleotides: 3. Here the CDR3 reads CASSIGTGRYEQYF. CDR3 DNA sequence: TGTGCCAGTAGTATAGGGACAGGGCGATACGAGCAGTACTTC.